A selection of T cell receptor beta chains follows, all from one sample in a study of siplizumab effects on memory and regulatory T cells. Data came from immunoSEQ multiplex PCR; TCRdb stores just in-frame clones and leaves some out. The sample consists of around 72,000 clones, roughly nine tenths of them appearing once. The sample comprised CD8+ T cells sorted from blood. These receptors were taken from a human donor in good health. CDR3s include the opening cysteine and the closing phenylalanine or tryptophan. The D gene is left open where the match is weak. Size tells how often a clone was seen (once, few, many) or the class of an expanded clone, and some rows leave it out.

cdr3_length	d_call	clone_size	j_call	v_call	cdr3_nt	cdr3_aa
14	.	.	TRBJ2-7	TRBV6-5	TGTGCCACCCAACGGCGGGGCTTATCCTACGAGCAGTACTTC	CATQRRGLSYEQYF
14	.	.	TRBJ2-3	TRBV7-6	TGTGCCAGCAGCACGACTATAAGCACAGATACGCAGTATTTT	CASSTTISTDTQYF
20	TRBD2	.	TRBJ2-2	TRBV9	TGTGCCAGCAGCGTAGTCCCAGCCGGGACTAGCGGGATCCACACCGGGGAGCTGTTTTTT	CASSVVPAGTSGIHTGELFF
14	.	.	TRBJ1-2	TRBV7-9	TGTGCCAGCAGCCCCGGACGGTCTAACTATGGCTACACCTTC	CASSPGRSNYGYTF
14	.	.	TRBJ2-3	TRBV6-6	TGTGCCAGCAGTTACTGGCAAAACACAGATACGCAGTATTTT	CASSYWQNTDTQYF
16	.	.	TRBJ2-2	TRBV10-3	TGTGCCATCACTGAGGACTCGACTAGACACACCGGGGAGCTGTTTTTT	CAITEDSTRHTGELFF
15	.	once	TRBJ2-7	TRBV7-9	TGTGCCAGCAGCAACGACCGAACGGGGCCCTACGAGCAGTACTTC	CASSNDRTGPYEQYF
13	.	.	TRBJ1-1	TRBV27	TGTGCCACCCGGCGGGGGATATACACTGAAGCTTTCTTT	CATRRGIYTEAFF
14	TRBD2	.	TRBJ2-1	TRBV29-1	TGCAGCGGGGGACTAGCCAGCTCCTACAATGAGCAGTTCTTC	CSGGLASSYNEQFF
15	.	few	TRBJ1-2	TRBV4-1	TGCGCCAGCAGCCAAGCGGCCGGGGGCGCGTATGGCTACACCTTC	CASSQAAGGAYGYTF
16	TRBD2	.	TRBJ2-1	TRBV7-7	TGTGCCAGCAGCTTAGGACTAGCGGGGGGTTACAATGAGCAGTTCTTC	CASSLGLAGGYNEQFF
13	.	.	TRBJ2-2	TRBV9	TGTGCCAGCAGCGATGAATACACCGGGGAGCTGTTTTTT	CASSDEYTGELFF
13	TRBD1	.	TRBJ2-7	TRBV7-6	TGTGCCAGCACCCTCACAGGGGTCCACGAGCAGTACTTC	CASTLTGVHEQYF
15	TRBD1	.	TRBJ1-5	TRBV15	TGTGCCACCAGCTGGGACAGGGGTTCTCGTCAGCCCCAGCATTTT	CATSWDRGSRQPQHF
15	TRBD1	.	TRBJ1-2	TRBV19	TGTGCCAGTAGTACCCCCCGACAGGGGGAAAACGGCTACACCTTC	CASSTPRQGENGYTF
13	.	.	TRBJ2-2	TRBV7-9	TGTGCCAGCAGCTTAGCTCATACCGGGGAGCTGTTTTTT	CASSLAHTGELFF
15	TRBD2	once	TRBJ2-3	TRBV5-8	TGTGCCAGCAGCCGCCGACTAGCTGGGGCAGATACGCAGTATTTT	CASSRRLAGADTQYF
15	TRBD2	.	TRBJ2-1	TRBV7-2	TGTGCCAGCAGCTTCGGGACTAGCGACTACAATGAGCAGTTCTTC	CASSFGTSDYNEQFF
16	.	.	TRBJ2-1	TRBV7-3	TGTGCCAGCAGCTTAACGGTCGGTAGCGACTACAATGAGCAGTTCTTC	CASSLTVGSDYNEQFF
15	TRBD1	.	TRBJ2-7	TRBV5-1	TGCGCCAGCAGCTCACCGGGACAGGGAGTTTTCGGGCAGTACTTC	CASSSPGQGVFGQYF
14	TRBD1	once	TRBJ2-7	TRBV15	TGTGCCACCAGCTCACGGACAGGGGGCAGCGAGCAGTACTTC	CATSSRTGGSEQYF
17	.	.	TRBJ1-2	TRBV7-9	TGTGCCAGCAGCCCGGCCGGGGGTTTAGTCAGGGACTATGGCTACACCTTC	CASSPAGGLVRDYGYTF
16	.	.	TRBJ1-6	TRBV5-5	TGTGCCAGCAGCTTATCCGGGACACCTTATAATTCACCCCTCCACTTT	CASSLSGTPYNSPLHF
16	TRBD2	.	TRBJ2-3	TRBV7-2	TGTGCCAGCAGCCCCCCAGCGGGGGGAGTCACAGATACGCAGTATTTT	CASSPPAGGVTDTQYF
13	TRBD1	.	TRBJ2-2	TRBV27	TGTGCCAGCAGGACAGGGGAGGCCGGGGAGCTGTTTTTT	CASRTGEAGELFF
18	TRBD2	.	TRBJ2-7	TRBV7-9	TGTGCCAGCAGCTTAGATTTGACTAGCGGGAGGGGTTCCTACGAGCAGTACTTC	CASSLDLTSGRGSYEQYF
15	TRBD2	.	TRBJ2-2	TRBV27	TGTGCCAGCAGTCCTGGCGGGAGCCTCGCCGGGGAGCTGTTTTTT	CASSPGGSLAGELFF
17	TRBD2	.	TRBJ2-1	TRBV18	TGTGCCAGCTCACCGACTCAACTAGCGGATCCTTACAATGAGCAGTTCTTC	CASSPTQLADPYNEQFF
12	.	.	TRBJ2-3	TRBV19	TGTGCCAGTAGTATTATTGCAGATACGCAGTATTTT	CASSIIADTQYF
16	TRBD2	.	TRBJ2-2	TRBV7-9	TGTGCCAGCAGCTTGCAAAGGCGGGGGAGGTCCGGGGAGCTGTTTTTT	CASSLQRRGRSGELFF
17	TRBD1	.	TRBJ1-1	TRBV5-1	TGCGCCAGCAGCTTACCGGGACAGGGGGCTTGGAACACTGAAGCTTTCTTT	CASSLPGQGAWNTEAFF
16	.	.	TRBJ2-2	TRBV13	TGTGCCAGCAGCTTAGCGGCCGGTGCGAACACCGGGGAGCTGTTTTTT	CASSLAAGANTGELFF
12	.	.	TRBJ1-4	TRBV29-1	TGCAGCGTTTTAGGTAGGAGGGACGAACTGTTTTTT	CSVLGRRDELFF
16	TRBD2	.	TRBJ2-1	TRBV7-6	TGTGCCAGCAGCCGCCTGGGGGGGGTCTCCTACAATGAGCAGTTCTTC	CASSRLGGVSYNEQFF
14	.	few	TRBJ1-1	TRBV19	TGTGCCAGTAGCCCTTTGTCCGTGAACACTGAAGCTTTCTTT	CASSPLSVNTEAFF
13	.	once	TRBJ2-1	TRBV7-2	TGTGCCAGCAGCTTAAAGCCAAACAATGAGCAGTTCTTC	CASSLKPNNEQFF
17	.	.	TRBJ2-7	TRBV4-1	TGCGCCAGCAGCCAAGATTGGGTACCTCCGGGGGTCTACGAGCAGTACTTC	CASSQDWVPPGVYEQYF